These T cell receptor beta chains were read from a single sample in a study of T cell changes during pregnancy in multiple sclerosis. The protocol was immunoSEQ multiplex PCR, while the TCRdb copy is restricted to in-frame clones and leaves out a portion. The table records 30,000 to 35,000 clones, about nine tenths of them present only once. This material consisted of CD8+ T cells from peripheral blood mononuclear cells, taken in the first trimester of pregnancy. Source of these receptors: a female donor with multiple sclerosis, enrolled in a pregnancy study. Each CDR3 is given with its conserved first and last residue.

v_call,cdr3_aa
TRBV19,CASSISGDYNEQFF
TRBV6-1,CASSSGQGTDTQYF
TRBV11-2,CASSLVYRGHQYEQYF
TRBV4-1,CASSQGGTSGGRDTQYF
TRBV5-1,CASSSPGTGAYEQYF
TRBV6-5,CASSYDLYEQYF
TRBV2,CASSEASGRVDTQYF
TRBV27,CASSPTGTHQHF
TRBV7-9,CASSLAGGTDTQYF
TRBV4-2,CASSQAGDWPYEQYF
TRBV7-2,CASSLVTGAPREQYF
TRBV5-4,CASSLPSGGGGVTNEQFF
TRBV9,CASAYGSSYNEQFF
TRBV6-4,CASRGQENTEAFF
TRBV9,CASSGRTGRYQETQYF
TRBV27,CASSRGLAGVEQYF
TRBV2,CASSDQGAEGNQPQHF
TRBV28,CASSPKSFLRSGNTIYF
TRBV27,CASSYGTGPYEQYF
TRBV5-4,CASSGRQGNTEAFF
TRBV11-3,CASSSSTDTQYF
TRBV29-1,CSVEGLAAAKEAYNEQFF
TRBV14,CASSQESGRGLDEQYF
TRBV29-1,CSARDSVYEQYF
TRBV5-1,CASKTGLAGGTGELFF
TRBV27,CASSLETTGYEQYF
TRBV5-5,CASTGVPDRGPYEQYF
TRBV7-9,CASSTVRGSMNTEAFF
TRBV5-6,CASSWGQSTDTQYF
TRBV5-4,CASSSAGQGRGYEQYF
TRBV7-8,CAVRDRGIVEGYGYTF
TRBV30,CAWIGSAGAYEQYF
TRBV7-9,CASSLETAEDTQYF
TRBV7-8,CASSLRAPGREWIF
TRBV7-9,CASSLPRQGAKEDQETQYF
TRBV6-1,CASSEIGGTNYGYTF
TRBV7-8,CASSLLRGNNEQFF
TRBV7-9,CASSFRRPDTQYF
TRBV28,CASSLYPSGGGPDTQYF
TRBV28,CASSYTRVGAYEQYF